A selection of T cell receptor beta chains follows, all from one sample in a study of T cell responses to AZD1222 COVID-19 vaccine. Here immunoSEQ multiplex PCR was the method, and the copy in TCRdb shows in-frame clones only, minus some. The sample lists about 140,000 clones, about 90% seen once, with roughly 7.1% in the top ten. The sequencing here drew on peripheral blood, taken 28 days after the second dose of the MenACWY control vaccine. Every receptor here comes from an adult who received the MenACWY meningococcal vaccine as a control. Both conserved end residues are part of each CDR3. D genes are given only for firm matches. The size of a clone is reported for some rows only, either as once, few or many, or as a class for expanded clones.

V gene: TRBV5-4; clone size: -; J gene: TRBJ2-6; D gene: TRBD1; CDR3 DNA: TGTGCCAGCAGCCCATCGGGACAGGCCTCTGGGGCCAACGTCCTGACTTTC; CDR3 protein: CASSPSGQASGANVLTF
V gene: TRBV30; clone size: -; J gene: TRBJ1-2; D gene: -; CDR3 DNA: TGTGCCTGGAGTAAAAGGGTCTATGGCTACACCTTC; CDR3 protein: CAWSKRVYGYTF
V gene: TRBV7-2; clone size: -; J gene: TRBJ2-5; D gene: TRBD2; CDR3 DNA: TGTGCCAGCAGCTCCCGGGACTACGGAGAGACCCAGTACTTC; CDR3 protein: CASSSRDYGETQYF
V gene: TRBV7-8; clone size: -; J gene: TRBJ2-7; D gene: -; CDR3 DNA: TGTGCCAGCAGCCCGGGGGGCGTGCAGTACTTC; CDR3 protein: CASSPGGVQYF
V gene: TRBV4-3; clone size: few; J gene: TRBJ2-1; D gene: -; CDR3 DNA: TGCGCCAGCAGCCAAGAATGGACACGCTCCTACAATGAGCAGTTCTTC; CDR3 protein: CASSQEWTRSYNEQFF
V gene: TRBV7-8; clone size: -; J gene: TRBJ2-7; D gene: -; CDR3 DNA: TGTGCCAGCAGCCCCAGGGGCGCGGGGGTACTCGAGCAGTACTTC; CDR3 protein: CASSPRGAGVLEQYF
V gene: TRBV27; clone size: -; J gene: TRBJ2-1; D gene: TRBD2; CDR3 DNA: TGTGCCAGCAGTTGGACTAGCGCCGCCTACAATGAGCAGTTCTTC; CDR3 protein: CASSWTSAAYNEQFF
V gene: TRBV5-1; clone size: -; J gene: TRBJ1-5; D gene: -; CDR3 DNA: TGCGCCAGCAGCCCCGGGGAGGGCGGCAATCAGCCCCAGCATTTT; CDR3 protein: CASSPGEGGNQPQHF
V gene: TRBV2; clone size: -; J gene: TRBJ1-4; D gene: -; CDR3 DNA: TGTGCCAGCAGGGGCTACAGGGCATCTAATGAAAAACTGTTTTTT; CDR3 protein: CASRGYRASNEKLFF
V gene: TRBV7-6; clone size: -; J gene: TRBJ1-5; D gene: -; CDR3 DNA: TGTGCCAGCAGCTTCTGGCGGGGGAGGGGGGTGTATAGCAATCAGCCCCAGCATTTT; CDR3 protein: CASSFWRGRGVYSNQPQHF
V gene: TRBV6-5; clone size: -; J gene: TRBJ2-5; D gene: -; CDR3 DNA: TGTGCCAGCAGTTACTCGGCGGCCGGCGAGACCCAGTACTTC; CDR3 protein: CASSYSAAGETQYF
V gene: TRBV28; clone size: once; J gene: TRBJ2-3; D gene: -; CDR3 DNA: TGTGCCAGCAGTTTGGTCCCGAAGCATACGCAGTATTTT; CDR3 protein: CASSLVPKHTQYF
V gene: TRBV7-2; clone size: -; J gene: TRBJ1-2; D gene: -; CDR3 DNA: TGTGCCAGCAGCTTGGGGAACGAGGTGGTGAATGGCTACACCTTC; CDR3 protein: CASSLGNEVVNGYTF
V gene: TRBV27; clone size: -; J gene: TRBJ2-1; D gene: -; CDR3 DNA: TGTGCCAGCAGTCTACCCCGACGTCATGAGCAGTTCTTC; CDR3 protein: CASSLPRRHEQFF
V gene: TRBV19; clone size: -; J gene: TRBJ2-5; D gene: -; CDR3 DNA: TGTGCCAGTAGTAAAGTAGAGGCAGGGGATCAAGAGACCCAGTACTTC; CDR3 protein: CASSKVEAGDQETQYF
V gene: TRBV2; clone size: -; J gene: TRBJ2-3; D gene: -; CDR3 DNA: TGTGCCAGCAGTGAAGCGACGGCCCTTAGGGATACGCAGTATTTT; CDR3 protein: CASSEATALRDTQYF
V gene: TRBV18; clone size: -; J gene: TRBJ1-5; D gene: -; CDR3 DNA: TGTGCCAGCTCACCACGGACGACGAGCAATCAGCCCCAGCATTTT; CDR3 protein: CASSPRTTSNQPQHF
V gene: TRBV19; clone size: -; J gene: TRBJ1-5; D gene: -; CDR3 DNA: TGTGCCAGTAGTCAGGACGTCAATCAGCCCCAGCATTTT; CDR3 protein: CASSQDVNQPQHF
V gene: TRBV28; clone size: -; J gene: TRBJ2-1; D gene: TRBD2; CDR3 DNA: TGTGCCAGCAGTTCCTCTAGCGGGAGCCTCTATGAGCAGTTCTTC; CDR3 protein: CASSSSSGSLYEQFF
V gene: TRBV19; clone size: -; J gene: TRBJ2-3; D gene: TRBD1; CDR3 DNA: TGTGCCAGTAGTATGGTGACAGGGGCCACCACAGATACGCAGTATTTT; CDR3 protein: CASSMVTGATTDTQYF
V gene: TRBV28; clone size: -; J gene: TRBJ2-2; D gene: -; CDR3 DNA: TGTGCCAGCAGTTTATCCGGGACGGGGAACACCGGGGAGCTGTTTTTT; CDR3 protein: CASSLSGTGNTGELFF
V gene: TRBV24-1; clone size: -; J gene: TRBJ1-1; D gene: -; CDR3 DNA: TGTGCCACCAGTATGGACAAGAACACTGAAGCTTTCTTT; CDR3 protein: CATSMDKNTEAFF
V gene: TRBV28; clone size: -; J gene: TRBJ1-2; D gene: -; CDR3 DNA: TGTGCCAGCAGTTCCCAATCGGGGTTTCGTGGCTACACCTTC; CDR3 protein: CASSSQSGFRGYTF
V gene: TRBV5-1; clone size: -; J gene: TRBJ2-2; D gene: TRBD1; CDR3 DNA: TGCGCCAGCAGCTTGGCCGGGACAGAAAGCGGGGAGCTGTTTTTT; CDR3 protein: CASSLAGTESGELFF
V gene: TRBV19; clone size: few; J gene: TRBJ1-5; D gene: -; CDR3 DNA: TGTGCCAGTAGTATAGAGACGGGTCATAGCAATCAGCCCCAGCATTTT; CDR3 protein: CASSIETGHSNQPQHF
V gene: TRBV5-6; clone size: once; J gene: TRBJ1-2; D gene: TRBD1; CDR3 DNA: TGTGCCAGCAGCTTGGCGTCCGGGACAGGGAATGGCTACACCTTC; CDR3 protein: CASSLASGTGNGYTF
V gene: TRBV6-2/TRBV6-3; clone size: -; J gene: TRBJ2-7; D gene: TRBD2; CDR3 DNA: TGTGCCAGCAGTTACGCCCCAGGGAGCGGGAGCGCCTACGAGCAGTACTTC; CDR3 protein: CASSYAPGSGSAYEQYF
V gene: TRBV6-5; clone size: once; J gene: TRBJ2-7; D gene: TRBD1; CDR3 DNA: TGTGCCAGCAGCCGGACAGGGCTCGACGAGCAGTACTTC; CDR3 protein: CASSRTGLDEQYF
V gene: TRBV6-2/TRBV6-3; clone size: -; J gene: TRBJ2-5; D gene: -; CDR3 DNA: TGTGCCAGCAGCAACCGGGACAACCCACTGCGGGAAGAGACCCAGTACTTC; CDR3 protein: CASSNRDNPLREETQYF
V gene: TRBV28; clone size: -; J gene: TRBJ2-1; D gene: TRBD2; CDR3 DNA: TGTGCCAGCAGTTCCCCCGGACTAGCGGGAGCGAACTCCTACAATGAGCAGTTCTTC; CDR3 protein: CASSSPGLAGANSYNEQFF
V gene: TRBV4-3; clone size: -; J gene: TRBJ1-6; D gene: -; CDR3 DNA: TGCGCCAGCACAACGGAGTTGAATTCACCCCTCCACTTT; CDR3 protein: CASTTELNSPLHF
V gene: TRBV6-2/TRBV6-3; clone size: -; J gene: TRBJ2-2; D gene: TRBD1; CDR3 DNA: TGTGCCAGCAGTTACGATGGGACAGGGAACCACGGGGAGCTGTTTTTT; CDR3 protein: CASSYDGTGNHGELFF
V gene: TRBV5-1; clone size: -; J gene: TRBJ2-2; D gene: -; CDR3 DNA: TGCGCCAGCAGCTTGGGAGGCAGTAACACCGGGGAGCTGTTTTTT; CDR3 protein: CASSLGGSNTGELFF
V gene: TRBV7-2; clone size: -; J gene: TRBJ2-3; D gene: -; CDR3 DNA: TGTGCCAGCAGCTTTGGCTGGCTTGAAACGCAGTATTTT; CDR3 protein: CASSFGWLETQYF
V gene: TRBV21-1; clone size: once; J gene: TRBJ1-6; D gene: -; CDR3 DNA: TGTGCCAGCAGCAACGCTCGGGCAGCCCAGTCACCCCTCCACTTT; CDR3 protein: CASSNARAAQSPLHF
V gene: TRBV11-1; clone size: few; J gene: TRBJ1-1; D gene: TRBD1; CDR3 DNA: TGTGCCAGCAGCCATAGAGACAGGGGTAACACTGAAGCTTTCTTT; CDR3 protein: CASSHRDRGNTEAFF
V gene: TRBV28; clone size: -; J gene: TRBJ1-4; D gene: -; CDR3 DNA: TGTGCCAGCAGTTTAAGATTGCCTGGTAGTCTGTTTTTT; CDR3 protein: CASSLRLPGSLFF
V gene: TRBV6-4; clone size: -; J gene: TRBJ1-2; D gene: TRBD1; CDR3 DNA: TGTGCCAGCAGGACAGGGGAGCCCTATGGCTACACCTTC; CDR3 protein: CASRTGEPYGYTF
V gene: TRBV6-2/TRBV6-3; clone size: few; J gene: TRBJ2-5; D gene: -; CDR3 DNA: TGTGCCAGCAGTTATGGCTTGACGGCCCAAGAGACCCAGTACTTC; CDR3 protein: CASSYGLTAQETQYF